A single sample gave rise to the 20 T cell receptor beta chains below, sequenced in a study of T cell changes during pregnancy in multiple sclerosis. Some clones are missing from TCRdb's copy, which holds only in-frame ones; the method was immunoSEQ multiplex PCR. The profile shows 39,000 or so clones, 85% to 95% of them singletons. The sample here was CD8+ T cells from peripheral blood mononuclear cells, taken in the third trimester of pregnancy. The origin of the receptors is a female donor with multiple sclerosis, enrolled in a pregnancy study.

The chain uses TRBV5-4 and TRBJ2-1; a weak D match, TRBD1 (5 bases). CDR1 is SGHNT and CDR2 is YYREEE in the germline V gene (reference sequence). CDR3 length equals 17 residues. V lost 0 bases to trimming and J lost 1 base, with 14 bases between them. CDR3: CASSLGGLGLSYNEQFF. CDR3 DNA sequence: TGTGCCAGCAGCTTGGGGGGTTTGGGGCTTTCCTACAATGAGCAGTTCTTC.

V and J are TRBV4-2 and TRBJ2-1, with D tentatively TRBD2 (5 bases). V shed 3 bases and J shed 5 bases, with 11 bases lying between them. The germline V gene encodes CDR1 LGHNA and CDR2 YNFKEQ. This CDR3 is built from 14 residues. The CDR3 bases are TGTGCCAGCAGCCACCCCGGACTTGACAATGAGCAGTTCTTC. Protein sequence: CASSHPGLDNEQFF.

The chain has TRBV4-2 and TRBJ2-7; 8 bases map to TRBD1. Germline V gene sequence: CDR1 LGHNA, CDR2 YNFKEQ. This CDR3 has 16 amino acids. Losses at the gene ends were 1 base for V and 6 bases for J; bases not matched to a gene: 11. The CDR3: CASSQGSGTGEGEQYF. The DNA for the CDR3 is TGTGCCAGCAGCCAAGGCTCCGGGACAGGAGAGGGCGAGCAGTACTTC.

In DNA form, the CDR3 reads TGCGCCAGCAGCCAAGTTGGGGGGGGAGGAAGGAATGAAAAACTGTTTTTT. It encodes CASSQVGGGGRNEKLFF. This rearrangement joins TRBV4-1 to TRBJ1-4; TRBD1 might be the D (5 bases). This CDR3 has 17 residues. V lost 1 base to trimming and J lost 5 bases, with 17 bases between them. CDR1 MGHRA and CDR2 YSYEKL come from the germline V gene.

This clone appeared a single time. V and J are TRBV9 and TRBJ1-1; D is uncertain. Looked up from germline, CDR1 is SGDLS and CDR2 is YYNGEE. This CDR3 has 15 residues. The V end was cut by 0 bases, the J end by 5 bases, with 14 bases between. CDR3 in amino acids: CASSVGSDSGTEAFF. The CDR3 nucleotides are TGTGCCAGCAGCGTAGGTTCCGACTCGGGAACTGAAGCTTTCTTT.

This clone was observed a few times. The chain links TRBV6-1 to TRBJ2-7, with D possibly being TRBD2 (7 bases). V was trimmed by 10 bases and J by 5 bases, leaving 21 bases between them. Germline values: CDR1 MNHNS, CDR2 SASEGT. CDR3 size: 14 residues. Written as DNA, the CDR3 is TGTGCCACCGAGATGGGGGGGCTTTTCAACGAGCAGTACTTC. Amino acids: CATEMGGLFNEQYF.

The rearrangement links TRBV27 to TRBJ2-1; 10 positions match TRBD2. The CDR3 is 17 residues long. V gave up 5 bases and J gave up 2 bases; unmatched junction bases: 9. Germline assignment: CDR1 MNHEY and CDR2 SMNVEV (reference sequence). As DNA, the CDR3 is TGTGCCAGCAGTCCCTTCTATAGCGGGAGGCCCTACAATGAGCAGTTCTTC. Protein: CASSPFYSGRPYNEQFF.

The V call is TRBV15, the J call TRBJ2-7; D is unclear. The CDR3 runs 17 residues. Germline V gives CDR1 LNHNV, CDR2 YYDKDF (reference sequence). Trimming left V 2 bases short and J 3 bases short, with 20 bases between. CDR3 region: CATSRQATTTLDYEQYF. Here the CDR3 DNA reads TGTGCCACCAGCAGACAGGCAACCACAACACTGGACTACGAGCAGTACTTC.

V usage is TRBV6-4 and J usage is TRBJ2-3; 11 nucleotides line up with TRBD2. The germline V gene encodes CDR1 MRHNA and CDR2 SNTAGT. The CDR3 is made up of 15 amino acids. V dropped 0 bases and J dropped 4; count of bases not matched to a gene: 0. CDR3 sequence reads: CASSDSLAGADTQYF. The CDR3 DNA follows: TGTGCCAGCAGTGACTCACTAGCGGGAGCAGATACGCAGTATTTT.

The chain uses TRBV27 and TRBJ2-5; 7 bases align to TRBD2. V gave up 5 bases and J gave up 5 bases; unmatched junction bases: 8. The CDR3 extends over 14 amino acids. CDR1 MNHEY and CDR2 SMNVEV come from the germline V gene (reference sequence). The CDR3 loop reads CASSVSGAEETQYF. The CDR3 DNA sequence: TGTGCCAGCAGTGTGAGCGGGGCGGAGGAGACCCAGTACTTC.

The chain employs TRBV5-4 and TRBJ2-7, with 7 positions matching TRBD1. The junction had 11 bases not matched to a gene; V was cut back by 2 bases and J by 3 bases. In germline, CDR1 is SGHNT, CDR2 YYREEE (reference sequence). This CDR3 spans 16 amino acids. CDR3: CASSFRTGTLNYEQYF. The CDR3 DNA reads as TGTGCCAGCAGCTTCAGGACAGGAACTCTCAACTACGAGCAGTACTTC.

The rearrangement uses TRBV28 and TRBJ2-1; 7 nucleotides match TRBD2. The length of the CDR3 is 15 residues. Trimming removed 3 bases from V and 8 bases from J; junction bases left unmatched: 10. The V gene's germline CDR1 is MDHEN and CDR2 SYDVKM. Here the CDR3 reads CASSLGQGGGDEQFF. In DNA form, the CDR3 reads TGTGCCAGCAGTTTGGGGCAGGGTGGGGGGGATGAGCAGTTCTTC. The full variable domain, rest sourced from reference TRBV28 and TRBJ2-1, is DVKVTQSSRYLVKRTGEKVFLECVQDMDHENMFWYRQDPGLGLRLIYFSYDVKMKEKGDIPEGYSVSREKKERFSLILESASTNQTSMYLCASSLGQGGGDEQFFGPGTRLTVL.

This clone was observed a single time. The chain has TRBV2 and TRBJ2-3; 12 positions agree with TRBD1. Trimming removed 6 bases from V and 6 bases from J; junction bases left unmatched: 7. Germline CDR1 reads SNHLY; CDR2 reads FYNNEI. This CDR3 is built from 15 residues. CDR3 nucleotides: TGTGCCAGCAGAACCGGGACAGGGGGCGACGATACGCAGTATTTT. This encodes CASRTGTGGDDTQYF.

V usage is TRBV5-4 and J usage is TRBJ2-3, with TRBD2 identical over 14 bases. Losses at the gene ends were 2 bases for V and 0 bases for J; bases not matched to a gene: 5. This CDR3 is built from 18 residues. In germline, CDR1 is SGHNT, CDR2 YYREEE (reference sequence). The CDR3 loop is CASSFGLAGGPSTDTQYF. As DNA, the CDR3 is TGTGCCAGCAGCTTTGGACTAGCGGGAGGCCCTAGCACAGATACGCAGTATTTT. The full variable domain, with the rest looked up from reference TRBV5-4 and TRBJ2-3, is ETGVTQSPTHLIKTRGQQVTLRCSSQSGHNTVSWYQQALGQGPQFIFQYYREEENGRGNFPPRFSGLQFPNYSSELNVNALELDDSALYLCASSFGLAGGPSTDTQYFGPGTRLTVL.

The rearrangement links TRBV4-3 to TRBJ2-7; 9 nucleotides line up with TRBD1. The CDR3 consists of 15 residues. The germline gives CDR1 LGHNA, CDR2 YSLEER. The trim removed 1 base at V and 3 bases at J, leaving 4 bases unmatched. The CDR3 here is CASSQVTGGSYEQYF. CDR3 bases: TGCGCCAGCAGCCAAGTGACAGGGGGTAGCTACGAGCAGTACTTC.

The chain couples TRBV7-8 to TRBJ2-2; D is perhaps TRBD2 (7 bases). V lost 6 bases, J lost 2 bases, and 10 bases lay in between. There are 14 residues in the CDR3. Germline V gives CDR1 SGHVS, CDR2 FQNEAQ. CDR3 loop: CASRGGVNTGELFF. CDR3 in DNA: TGTGCCAGCAGAGGGGGGGTAAACACCGGGGAGCTGTTTTTT. Supplemented by reference TRBV7-8 and TRBJ2-2, the full variable domain reads GAGVSQSPRYKVAKRGQDVALRCDPISGHVSLFWYQQALGQGPEFLTYFQNEAQLDKSGLPSDRFFAERPEGSVSTLKIQRTQQEDSAVYLCASRGGVNTGELFFGEGSRLTVL.

This clone has just one count. This rearrangement joins TRBV27 to TRBJ2-1, with D tentatively TRBD2 (7 bases). The CDR3 consists of 14 residues. Deletions cut 5 bases from V and 6 bases from J, with 14 bases between. The V gene's germline CDR1 is MNHEY and CDR2 SMNVEV (reference sequence). The CDR3 bases are TGTGCCAGCAGTGGGGGCGGGAGCCTCAATGAGCAGTTCTTC. This codes for CASSGGGSLNEQFF.

The rearrangement links TRBV18 to TRBJ1-2; D is undetermined. The CDR3 consists of 14 residues. The germline V gene encodes CDR1 KGHSH and CDR2 LQKENI. V lost 4 bases and J lost 1, with 10 bases in between. The CDR3 is CASSLLGLNYGYTF. CDR3 DNA sequence: TGTGCCAGCTCACTTCTGGGCCTTAACTATGGCTACACCTTC.

This clone occurred once. This chain connects TRBV2 to TRBJ1-4, with D tentatively TRBD1 (5 bases). The germline gives CDR1 SNHLY, CDR2 FYNNEI. This CDR3 has 15 amino acids. Trimming cost V 2 bases and J 2 bases, with 9 bases left between them. The CDR3 DNA follows: TGTGCCAGCAGTGAATTCCCAGGGACTAATGAAAAACTGTTTTTT. Translation: CASSEFPGTNEKLFF. Variable domain in full (rest from reference TRBV2 and TRBJ1-4): EPEVTQTPSHQVTQMGQEVILRCVPISNHLYFYWYRQILGQKVEFLVSFYNNEISEKSEIFDDQFSVERPDGSNFTLKIRSTKLEDSAMYFCASSEFPGTNEKLFFGSGTQLSVL.

The chain carries TRBV30 and TRBJ2-7; 7 nucleotides line up with TRBD1. CDR3 length: 13 amino acids. Germline V gene lookup returns CDR1 GTSNPN and CDR2 SVGIG (reference sequence). After removal of 0 bases from V and 2 bases from J, the junction contained 1 base not matched to a gene. CDR3 residues: CAWSVTGAYEQYF. In DNA, the CDR3 is TGTGCCTGGAGTGTAACAGGGGCCTACGAGCAGTACTTC.